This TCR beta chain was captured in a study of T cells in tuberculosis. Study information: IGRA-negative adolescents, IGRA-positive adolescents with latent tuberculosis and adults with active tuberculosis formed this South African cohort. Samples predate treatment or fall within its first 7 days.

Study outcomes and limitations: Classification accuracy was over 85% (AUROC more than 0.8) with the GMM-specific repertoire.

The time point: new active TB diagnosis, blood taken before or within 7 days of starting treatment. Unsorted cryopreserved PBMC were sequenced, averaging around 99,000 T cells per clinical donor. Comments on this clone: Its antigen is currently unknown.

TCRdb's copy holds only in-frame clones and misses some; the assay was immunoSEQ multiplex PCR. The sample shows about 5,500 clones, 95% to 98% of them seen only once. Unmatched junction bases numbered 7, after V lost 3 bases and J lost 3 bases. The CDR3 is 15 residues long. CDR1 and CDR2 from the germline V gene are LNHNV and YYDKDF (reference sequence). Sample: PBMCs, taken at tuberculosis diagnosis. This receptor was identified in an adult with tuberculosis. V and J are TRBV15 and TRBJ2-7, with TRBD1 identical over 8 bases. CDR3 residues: CATSRLGTGHYEQYF. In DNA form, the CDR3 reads TGTGCCACCAGCAGGCTAGGGACAGGCCACTACGAGCAGTACTTC.